Below, 5 T cell receptor beta chains from the same sample are listed, as sequenced in a study of T-cell reconstitution after alpha-beta-depleted transplantation in children. The TCRbeta library incorporated unique molecular identifiers. TCRdb redid the calling of the PCR reads with MiXCR, one entry per CDR3 protein. The table includes 350,000 to 500,000 distinct CDR3 sequences, around 46% detected once. The source material was PBMCs, sampled before TCRalphabeta/CD19-depleted stem cell transplant. The receptors here all came from a girl aged 2 to 9 with aplastic anemia, due to receive a stem cell transplant.

The table lists this clonotype with a few counts. The chain joins TRBV20-1 to TRBJ2-2, with TRBD2 matching over 7 bases. Germline CDR1 is DFQATT and CDR2 is SNEGSKA (reference sequence). The CDR3 runs 15 residues. J gave up 3 bases and V 3 bases, and 7 bases lay outside the gene matches. The chain's CDR3 is CSARRGGPDTGELFF. The CDR3 bases are TGCAGTGCTAGGAGGGGAGGGCCCGACACCGGGGAGCTGTTTTTT.

This clonotype appeared many times. The chain recombines TRBV12-3 or TRBV12-4 with TRBJ1-1; the D is unclear. V lost 11 bases to trimming and J lost 1 base, with 5 bases between them. The length of the CDR3 is 10 residues. CDR3 nucleotide sequence: TGTGCCTCCGGGAACACTGAAGCTTTCTTT. Protein product: CASGNTEAFF.

In its sample, this clonotype was seen many times. The rearrangement links TRBV5-6 to TRBJ2-1; 10 positions agree with TRBD2. The CDR3 runs 17 residues. Germline CDR1 is SGHDT and CDR2 is YYEEEE. The trim removed 1 base at V and 6 bases at J, leaving 10 bases unmatched. CDR3: CASSLLGPGLASNEQFF. The CDR3 DNA sequence: TGTGCCAGCAGCTTGTTGGGGCCGGGACTAGCGTCCAATGAGCAGTTCTTC.

The rearrangement joins TRBV29-1 to TRBJ2-1; D not certain. The CDR3 consists of 12 residues. CDR1 and CDR2 from the germline V gene are SQVTM and ANQGSEA. V lost 7 bases and J lost 4, with 11 bases in between. In DNA, the CDR3 is TGCAGCGACTTAGACGGGTACAATGAGCAGTTCTTC. Its translation is CSDLDGYNEQFF.

The chain links TRBV4-2 to TRBJ2-7; D is undetermined. The CDR3 is 17 residues long. V gave up 5 bases and J gave up 3 bases, with 23 bases separating them. From germline, CDR1 is LGHNA and CDR2 YNFKEQ. The CDR3 is CASSSTLVLHPYYEQYF. DNA for the CDR3: TGTGCCAGCAGCTCAACCCTAGTACTCCACCCCTACTACGAGCAGTACTTC.